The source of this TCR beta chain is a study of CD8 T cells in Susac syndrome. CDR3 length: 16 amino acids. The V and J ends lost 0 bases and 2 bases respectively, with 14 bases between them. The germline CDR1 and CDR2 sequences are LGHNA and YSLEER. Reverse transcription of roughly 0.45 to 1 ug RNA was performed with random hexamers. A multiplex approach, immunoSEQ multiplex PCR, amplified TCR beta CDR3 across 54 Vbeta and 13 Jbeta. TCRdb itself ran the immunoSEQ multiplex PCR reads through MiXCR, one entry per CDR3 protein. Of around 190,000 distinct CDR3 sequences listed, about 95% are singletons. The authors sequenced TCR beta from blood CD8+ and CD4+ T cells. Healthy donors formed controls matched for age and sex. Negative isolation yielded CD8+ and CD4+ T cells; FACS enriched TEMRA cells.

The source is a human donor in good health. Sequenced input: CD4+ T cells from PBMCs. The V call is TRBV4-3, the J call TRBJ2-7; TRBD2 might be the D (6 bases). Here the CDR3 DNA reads TGCGCCAGCAGCCAAGATTGGTCGGGGGTGACCTACGAGCAGTACTTC. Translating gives CASSQDWSGVTYEQYF.